Listed below are T cell receptor beta chains from one sample, sequenced in a study of cytomegalovirus exposure and HLA in healthy donors. The table came from immunoSEQ multiplex PCR; TCRdb's copy has only in-frame clones and leaves some out. The sample holds roughly 100,000 clones, around 82% seen once. Material for sequencing was PBMCs. The receptors were gathered from a man in his forties in good health and CMV-seropositive. The CDR3 runs from the conserved cysteine through the conserved F or W. D genes are given only for firm matches. Expanded clones get a size class; other rows say once, few or many, or leave the size out.

>-|TRBJ2-1|-|TRBV18
CASSLSDLSSYNEQFF
TGTGCCAGCTCATTATCGGACTTGAGCTCCTACAATGAGCAGTTCTTC
>-|TRBJ1-2|-|TRBV6-5
CASSERGAGYGYTF
TGTGCCAGCAGTGAAAGGGGCGCCGGCTATGGCTACACCTTC
>TRBD1|TRBJ1-5|once|TRBV19
CASTNRGRGLDQPQHF
TGTGCCAGCACCAACCGGGGCAGGGGGCTCGATCAGCCCCAGCATTTT
>-|TRBJ2-2|-|TRBV4-1
CASSSDGELFF
TGCGCCAGCAGTTCAGACGGGGAGCTGTTTTTT
>-|TRBJ1-4|-|TRBV7-2
CASSTGPSEKLFF
TGTGCCAGCAGCACAGGACCCAGTGAAAAACTGTTTTTT
>TRBD1|TRBJ2-3|-|TRBV4-1
CASSQFPGQSTDTQYF
TGCGCCAGCAGCCAATTTCCGGGACAGTCCACAGATACGCAGTATTTT
>TRBD1|TRBJ1-2|-|TRBV18
CASSPQGAGDYGYTF
TGTGCCAGCTCACCACAGGGGGCAGGTGACTATGGCTACACCTTC
>TRBD1|TRBJ1-6|-|TRBV5-1
CASSLTGTGGYSPLHF
TGCGCCAGCAGCTTGACCGGGACAGGGGGCTATTCACCCCTCCACTTT
>-|TRBJ2-1|-|TRBV12-5
CASGLNRAYNEQFF
TGTGCTAGTGGTTTGAACAGGGCATACAATGAGCAGTTCTTC
>TRBD1|TRBJ2-5|once|TRBV18
CASSPGQGEETQYF
TGTGCCAGCTCACCGGGACAGGGGGAAGAGACCCAGTACTTC
>TRBD1|TRBJ2-2|-|TRBV6-5
CASRGGQGWAGELFF
TGTGCCAGCAGGGGGGGACAGGGATGGGCCGGGGAGCTGTTTTTT
>TRBD2|TRBJ2-1|-|TRBV5-1
CASGLAPTSGIYNEQFF
TGCGCCAGCGGCTTGGCCCCTACTAGCGGGATATACAATGAGCAGTTCTTC
>-|TRBJ1-2|-|TRBV28
CASSLGLRDGYTF
TGTGCCAGCAGTTTGGGACTTCGGGATGGCTACACCTTC
>TRBD1|TRBJ2-2|once|TRBV28
CASRQTGTGGTGELFF
TGTGCCAGCAGACAAACCGGGACAGGGGGTACCGGGGAGCTGTTTTTT
>TRBD1|TRBJ1-4|-|TRBV5-4
CASSITGGDEKLFF
TGTGCCAGCAGCATTACAGGGGGGGACGAAAAACTGTTTTTT
>TRBD2|TRBJ2-1|-|TRBV19
CASSRRLAGVYNEQFF
TGTGCCAGTAGTAGAAGACTAGCGGGGGTGTACAATGAGCAGTTCTTC
>-|TRBJ2-1|-|TRBV15
CATSVSGNEQFF
TGTGCCACCAGCGTTTCAGGGAATGAGCAGTTCTTC
>-|TRBJ1-2|-|TRBV19
CASSIPGQGGAGYTF
TGTGCCAGTAGTATCCCCGGGCAGGGCGGGGCTGGCTACACCTTC
>-|TRBJ1-3|-|TRBV5-1
CASSSGGGNTIYF
TGCGCCAGCAGCTCGGGGGGCGGAAACACCATATATTTT
>TRBD1|TRBJ1-2|-|TRBV30
CAWSVRGQGVANYGYTF
TGTGCCTGGAGCGTGAGGGGACAGGGGGTAGCTAACTATGGCTACACCTTC
>-|TRBJ2-7|-|TRBV15
CATSNRDLSSYEQYF
TGTGCCACCAGCAACCGGGACTTGAGCTCCTACGAGCAGTACTTC
>-|TRBJ2-7|-|TRBV6-6
CASSHDTEQYF
TGTGCCAGCAGCCACGATACAGAGCAGTACTTC
>-|TRBJ1-1|once|TRBV10-1
CASSDNREGNTEAFF
TGCGCCAGCAGTGATAACCGGGAGGGGAACACTGAAGCTTTCTTT
>TRBD1|TRBJ2-1|-|TRBV18
CASSPGQGALGEQFF
TGTGCCAGCTCACCCGGACAGGGGGCTCTAGGGGAGCAGTTCTTC
>TRBD1|TRBJ1-4|once|TRBV15
CATSRTGTANEKLFF
TGTGCCACCAGCAGAACCGGGACAGCTAATGAAAAACTGTTTTTT
>TRBD1|TRBJ1-2|-|TRBV11-2
CASSLESGGLGGYTF
TGTGCCAGCAGCTTAGAGTCAGGGGGGTTGGGTGGCTACACCTTC
>TRBD1|TRBJ2-1|-|TRBV7-2
CASSIRQGNEQFF
TGTGCCAGCAGCATAAGACAGGGCAATGAGCAGTTCTTC
>TRBD1|TRBJ2-7|-|TRBV5-4
CASSLGTDSYEQYF
TGTGCCAGCAGCTTAGGGACAGACTCCTACGAGCAGTACTTC
>TRBD1|TRBJ1-4|once|TRBV9
CASSVDRGGREKLFF
TGTGCCAGCAGCGTAGATAGAGGGGGCCGCGAAAAACTGTTTTTT
>TRBD2|TRBJ2-1|-|TRBV7-2
CASSLRTSGGAAYNEQFF
TGTGCCAGCAGCTTGAGGACTAGCGGGGGGGCCGCCTACAATGAGCAGTTCTTC
>TRBD1|TRBJ1-2|-|TRBV19
CASRRDRVYGYTF
TGTGCCAGTAGAAGGGACAGGGTATATGGCTACACCTTC
>TRBD1|TRBJ1-4|-|TRBV6-1
CASTGTANEKLFF
TGTGCCAGCACCGGGACAGCTAATGAAAAACTGTTTTTT
>TRBD2|TRBJ2-3|-|TRBV5-1
CASSRGLAGVPSTDTQYF
TGCGCCAGCAGCCGGGGACTAGCGGGGGTCCCTAGCACAGATACGCAGTATTTT
>-|TRBJ2-1|-|TRBV6-6
CASGKSTYNEQFF
TGTGCCAGCGGTAAGAGTACCTACAATGAGCAGTTCTTC
>TRBD2|TRBJ2-7|-|TRBV6-5
CASTHPASGNEQYF
TGTGCCAGCACCCACCCGGCTAGCGGGAACGAGCAGTACTTC
>-|TRBJ2-1|once|TRBV9
CASSVRDYANEQFF
TGTGCCAGCAGCGTACGTGACTACGCCAATGAGCAGTTCTTC
>-|TRBJ2-5|-|TRBV27
CASSLVNSRETQYF
TGTGCCAGCAGTTTAGTTAATTCCCGGGAGACCCAGTACTTC
>TRBD2|TRBJ2-1|few|TRBV7-9
CASSLILAGDNEQFF
TGTGCCAGCAGCTTAATACTAGCGGGAGACAATGAGCAGTTCTTC
>-|TRBJ1-5|-|TRBV2
CASSQGSSDQPQHF
TGTGCCAGCAGTCAAGGGAGTAGTGATCAGCCCCAGCATTTT
>TRBD1|TRBJ1-1|once|TRBV5-1
CASSNQGAETEAFF
TGCGCCAGCAGCAACCAGGGGGCCGAAACTGAAGCTTTCTTT
>-|TRBJ1-1|-|TRBV5-1
CASSSPEGNTEAFF
TGCGCCAGCAGCTCCCCGGAGGGGAACACTGAAGCTTTCTTT
>-|TRBJ1-2|-|TRBV11-2
CASSLVEAIGYTF
TGTGCCAGCAGCTTAGTGGAGGCAATTGGCTACACCTTC
>-|TRBJ1-1|-|TRBV6-5
CASSPSGGDSEAFF
TGTGCCAGCAGCCCTAGCGGGGGCGACTCTGAAGCTTTCTTT
>-|TRBJ1-2|-|TRBV6-5
CASSYSRSNYGYTF
TGTGCCAGCAGTTACAGTCGGTCGAACTATGGCTACACCTTC
>-|TRBJ2-1|-|TRBV6-5
CASSYRLYNEQFF
TGTGCCAGCAGTTACCGACTCTACAATGAGCAGTTCTTC
>TRBD2|TRBJ2-1|-|TRBV5-1
CASSEGLALNEQFF
TGCGCCAGCAGCGAGGGACTAGCACTCAATGAGCAGTTCTTC